Here is one T cell receptor (beta chain) with its context. The data originate from a study of tumor-infiltrating lymphocytes in oesophageal squamous cell carcinoma. MiXCR, run by TCRdb on the PCR reads, gives a single entry per CDR3 protein. The sample lists over 8,500 distinct CDR3 sequences, approximately 52% seen once, with around 20% in the top ten. Germline V gene sequence: CDR1 SGHAT, CDR2 FQDESV (reference sequence). The CDR3 length is 15 residues. The sequencing input was esophageal tumor tissue. V gene TRBV11-1 combines with J gene TRBJ2-7; 7 nucleotides line up with TRBD1. The end of the DNA fits TRBJ1-2 better, so the J call may be wrong. This receptor was taken from a female donor with esophageal squamous cell carcinoma. CDR3 sequence reads: CASSETGASSGGYTF. The CDR3 DNA is TGTGCCAGCAGCGAAACAGGGGCCTCTTCGGGTGGCTACACCTTC.